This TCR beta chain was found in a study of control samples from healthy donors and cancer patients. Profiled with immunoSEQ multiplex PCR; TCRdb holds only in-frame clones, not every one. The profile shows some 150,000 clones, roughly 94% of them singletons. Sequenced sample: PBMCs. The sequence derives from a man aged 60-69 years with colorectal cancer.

The CDR3 DNA sequence: TGTGCCAGCAGCTTAGTCCTAAGCGGGGTAGGGACAGATACGCAGTATTTT. It is translated as CASSLVLSGVGTDTQYF. The J gene is TRBJ2-3, the V gene TRBV11-2; 7 nucleotides match TRBD2. The CDR3 is 17 residues long. V lost 1 base and J lost 3; bases outside the gene matches: 10. Germline V gives CDR1 SGHAT, CDR2 FQNNGV. Variable domain in full (rest from reference TRBV11-2 and TRBJ2-3): EAGVAQSPRYKIIEKRQSVAFWCNPISGHATLYWYQQILGQGPKLLIQFQNNGVVDDSQLPKDRFSAERLKGVDSTLKIQPAKLEDSAVYLCASSLVLSGVGTDTQYFGPGTRLTVL.